A single sample is the source of the 21 T cell receptor beta chains below, sequenced in a study of blood T cell repertoires in COVID-19. The assay was immunoSEQ multiplex PCR, and TCRdb's table has in-frame clones only and misses some. The table records 350,000 to 500,000 clones, roughly 89% of them present only once. Sequenced sample: peripheral blood. The receptors were sampled from a man aged 18 to 29 with COVID-19, enrolled during active disease.

V gene TRBV3-1 (or the pseudogene TRBV3-2) combines with J gene TRBJ1-1; no clear D. This CDR3 contains 15 residues. The V gene lost 5 bases and the J gene lost 1 base, with 14 bases spanning the gap. Per the germline V gene, CDR1 is LGHDT and CDR2 is YNNKEL (reference sequence). Here the CDR3 DNA reads TGTGCCAGCAGCATCCACCATAGACAGAACACTGAAGCTTTCTTT. Its translation: CASSIHHRQNTEAFF.

V and J are TRBV2 and TRBJ1-1; D uncertain. There are 13 residues in the CDR3. The germline V gene has CDR1 SNHLY and CDR2 FYNNEI. Trimming took off 3 bases at V and 3 bases at J, with 8 bases between the two ends. CDR3 protein: CASSEGQHTEAFF. CDR3 nucleotide sequence: TGTGCCAGCAGTGAGGGCCAGCACACTGAAGCTTTCTTT.

DNA of the CDR3: TGTGCCAGCAGTCCGGACAGGGGGCTTTCCTATGGCTACACCTTC. This translates into CASSPDRGLSYGYTF. The chain joins TRBV27 to TRBJ1-2; 11 bases map to TRBD1. The germline gives CDR1 MNHEY, CDR2 SMNVEV (reference sequence). Trimming removed 5 bases from V and 4 bases from J; junction bases left unmatched: 6. This CDR3 is built from 15 residues.

V usage is TRBV30 and J usage is TRBJ1-1, with D hard to call. The V end was cut by 3 bases, the J end by 4 bases, with 15 bases between. The length of the CDR3 is 14 residues. Germline CDR1 GTSNPN, CDR2 SVGIG (reference sequence). The CDR3 spells CAWSPQRVSTEAFF. CDR3 DNA sequence: TGTGCCTGGAGCCCACAACGGGTTAGCACTGAAGCTTTCTTT.

The chain recombines TRBV27 with TRBJ1-3; a weak D match, TRBD1 (6 bases). Germline CDR1 MNHEY, CDR2 SMNVEV (reference sequence). The V end lost 4 bases, the J end lost 0 bases, and 10 bases lay between the germline ends. The CDR3 contains 15 residues. In DNA, the CDR3 is TGTGCCAGCAGTTCCGACAGGCTCTCTGGAAACACCATATATTTT. This gives the protein CASSSDRLSGNTIYF.

This clone was seen only once. This chain connects TRBV27 to TRBJ1-2, with 8 bases identical to TRBD1. Germline lookup yields CDR1 MNHEY and CDR2 SMNVEV (reference sequence). This CDR3 has 13 residues. V dropped 6 bases and J dropped 2; count of bases not matched to a gene: 2. In nucleotides, the CDR3 is TGTGCCAGCAGGGACAGGGTAAACTATGGCTACACCTTC. It codes for CASRDRVNYGYTF.

V and J are TRBV5-6 and TRBJ2-1; 7 bases are a match to TRBD2. Per the germline V gene, CDR1 is SGHDT and CDR2 is YYEEEE. This CDR3 has 16 amino acids. The J segment lost 4 bases and the V segment lost 1 base, leaving 8 bases of the junction unmatched. The DNA for the CDR3 is TGTGCCAGCAGCTTGTACGGGACTAAGGGTTACAATGAGCAGTTCTTC. Protein sequence: CASSLYGTKGYNEQFF. The entire variable domain, with the rest obtained from reference TRBV5-6 and TRBJ2-1, is as follows: DAGVTQSPTHLIKTRGQQVTLRCSPKSGHDTVSWYQQALGQGPQFIFQYYEEEERQRGNFPDRFSGHQFPNYSSELNVNALLLGDSALYLCASSLYGTKGYNEQFFGPGTRLTVL.

V and J are TRBV5-4 and TRBJ2-1; 12 nucleotides match TRBD2. The CDR3 is 16 residues long. V lost 7 bases to trimming and J lost 7 bases; unmatched junction nucleotides: 12. Germline values: CDR1 SGHNT, CDR2 YYREEE (reference sequence). For the CDR3, the DNA is TGTGCCAGCGGAACACGGACTAGCGGGGCACAAAATGAGCAGTTCTTC. Residues: CASGTRTSGAQNEQFF.

J is TRBJ2-1 and V is TRBV6-5; TRBD1 aligns across 8 bases. The CDR3 length is 15 residues. The trim removed 6 bases at V and 6 bases at J, leaving 10 bases unmatched. Germline CDR1 and CDR2: MNHEY and SVGAGI. CDR3 in DNA: TGTGCCAGCAGACCTAGACAGGGGCCTATCAATGAGCAGTTCTTC. Amino acids: CASRPRQGPINEQFF.

This chain connects TRBV4-1 to TRBJ1-4; D is ambiguous. The germline V and J ends were trimmed by 0 bases and 8 bases, with 25 bases remaining between them. Per germline, CDR1 MGHRA and CDR2 YSYEKL. The CDR3 sequence is 19 residues long. CDR3 sequence (DNA): TGCGCCAGCAGCCAAGATACCCCCTCGGGATTGGCGCTTTCGGAAAAACTGTTTTTT. Its protein is CASSQDTPSGLALSEKLFF.

The chain joins TRBV5-1 to TRBJ2-7; perhaps TRBD2 as D (7 bases). Per the germline V gene, CDR1 is SGHRS and CDR2 is YFSETQ. V gave up 2 bases and J gave up 3 bases, with 21 bases separating them. CDR3 length: 17 amino acids. The CDR3 region has the DNA TGCGCCAGCAGCTTAACTACTGGGGGCGGGGGATACTACGAGCAGTACTTC. Encoded protein: CASSLTTGGGGYYEQYF.

V usage is TRBV9 and J usage is TRBJ2-5; TRBD2 matches 8 bases. The germline CDR1 and CDR2 sequences are SGDLS and YYNGEE. V dropped 4 bases and J dropped 3; count of bases not matched to a gene: 8. The CDR3 has 15 amino acids. CDR3 protein: CASSITGTRKETQYF. CDR3 sequence (DNA): TGTGCCAGCAGCATCACCGGGACTAGAAAAGAGACCCAGTACTTC. Full variable domain (remainder filled in from reference TRBV9 and TRBJ2-5): DSGVTQTPKHLITATGQRVTLRCSPRSGDLSVYWYQQSLDQGLQFLIQYYNGEERAKGNILERFSAQQFPDLHSELNLSSLELGDSALYFCASSITGTRKETQYFGPGTRLLVL.

The chain links TRBV6-6 to TRBJ1-1; a weak D match, TRBD1 (5 bases). V dropped 5 bases and J dropped 1 base, with 17 bases sitting between them. The CDR3 is 16 residues long. Per the germline V gene, CDR1 is MNHNY and CDR2 is SVGAGI (reference sequence). The CDR3 region is CASSHAPGRGNTEAFF. The DNA for the CDR3 is TGTGCCAGCAGTCACGCCCCAGGGAGGGGGAACACTGAAGCTTTCTTT.

The J gene is TRBJ2-1, the V gene TRBV15; the D gene is possibly TRBD2 (7 bases). Per the germline V gene, CDR1 is LNHNV and CDR2 is YYDKDF (reference sequence). V lost 6 bases and J lost 9, with 18 bases in between. The CDR3 spans 14 residues. CDR3 DNA sequence: TGTGCCACCAGTCGGGAGCGAGGGGGGGGTGAGCAGTTCTTC. Protein sequence: CATSRERGGGEQFF.

This clone was found once. The rearrangement joins TRBV2 to TRBJ2-3; 7 bases are a match to TRBD2. The V gene end was trimmed by 4 bases and the J gene end by 2 bases; junction bases not matched to a gene: 6. The germline gives CDR1 SNHLY, CDR2 FYNNEI. The CDR3 runs to 15 residues. CDR3 loop: CASSATSRFTDTQYF. Written as DNA, the CDR3 is TGTGCCAGCAGTGCGACTAGCAGATTCACAGATACGCAGTATTTT.

This chain's CDR3 is CASSNRDKYTGELFF. In DNA, the CDR3 is TGTGCCAGCAGCAACCGGGACAAGTACACCGGGGAGCTGTTTTTT. This sequence joins TRBV6-5 and TRBJ2-2; the D gene is possibly TRBD1 (6 bases). V was shortened by 6 bases and J by 3 bases, with 14 bases between the two germline ends. This CDR3 contains 15 residues. The germline CDR1 and CDR2 sequences are MNHEY and SVGAGI.

The chain combines TRBV6-5 with TRBJ2-2; tentative D call: TRBD2 (6 bases). The V end was cut by 8 bases, the J end by 1 base, with 8 bases between. Per germline, CDR1 MNHEY and CDR2 SVGAGI. This CDR3 is built from 13 residues. CDR3 nucleotides: TGTGCCAGCTTGGGAGGGAACACCGGGGAGCTGTTTTTT. It encodes CASLGGNTGELFF.

This rearrangement joins TRBV18 to TRBJ2-7, with 11 bases lining up with TRBD1. V was clipped by 3 bases and J by 3 bases; unmatched bases: 16. Germline V gives CDR1 KGHSH, CDR2 LQKENI. The CDR3 is 19 amino acids. The CDR3 DNA follows: TGTGCCAGCTCACCCATCCCTTCGTATCGGACAGGGGGCATCTACGAGCAGTACTTC. Its translation is CASSPIPSYRTGGIYEQYF. The entire variable domain, with the rest obtained from reference TRBV18 and TRBJ2-7, is as follows: NAGVMQNPRHLVRRRGQEARLRCSPMKGHSHVYWYRQLPEEGLKFMVYLQKENIIDESGMPKERFSAEFPKEGPSILRIQQVVRGDSAAYFCASSPIPSYRTGGIYEQYFGPGTRLTVT.

This clone was counted a single time. The CDR3 bases are TGTGCCAGCAGGGCGACTAGCGGGAGGAACACCGGGGAGCTGTTTTTT. Translated: CASRATSGRNTGELFF. The chain combines TRBV2 with TRBJ2-2, with 12 bases aligning to TRBD2. V dropped 6 bases and J dropped 1; count of bases not matched to a gene: 3. Germline V CDR1 and CDR2: SNHLY, FYNNEI. This CDR3 contains 16 residues.

The CDR3 is CASSKTSSLQPQHF. In DNA, the CDR3 is TGTGCCAGCAGTAAAACCTCCTCTCTACAGCCCCAGCATTTT. The V and J genes are TRBV6-5 and TRBJ1-5; D unclear. Germline values: CDR1 MNHEY, CDR2 SVGAGI. The CDR3 loop spans 14 amino acids. V lost 5 bases and J lost 7, with 15 bases in between.

The CDR3 DNA is TGTGCCAGCAGTTGGGGGCTTAATCAGCCCCAGCATTTT. Protein sequence: CASSWGLNQPQHF. J is TRBJ1-5 and V is TRBV27, with a weak D call TRBD1 (6 bases). CDR3 length: 13 residues. V was trimmed by 4 bases and J by 4 bases, leaving 8 bases between them. The germline V gene has CDR1 MNHEY and CDR2 SMNVEV (reference sequence).